This T cell receptor beta chain was documented in a study of blood T cell repertoires in COVID-19. About the research overall: Sites in the United States, Italy and Spain provided acute and convalescent COVID-19 samples. The analysed material was cDNA or gDNA that came from T cells, B-cell-depleted T cells, or PBMCs.

As originally analysed: Reference gene primer amplification yielded estimated nucleated cell counts. Profiling relied on immunoSEQ multiplex PCR, and the TCRdb table lists in-frame clones only, not all of them. D and trimming come from the DNA, and the V and J calls and clone size come from that table. Altogether approximately 40,000 clones are present, 85% to 90% being singletons, with the ten largest covering around 20%. The material sequenced was peripheral blood. The receptor's source is a man aged 50-59 years in a cohort sampled during active COVID-19.

This CDR3 is CASSQGQGLGYTF. CDR3 DNA: TGTGCCAGCAGCCAGGGACAGGGGTTAGGCTACACCTTC. This chain links TRBV6-5 with TRBJ1-2, with TRBD1 matching 10 bases. The V gene end was trimmed by 6 bases and the J gene end by 8 bases; junction bases not matched to a gene: 6. Germline V CDR1 and CDR2: MNHEY, SVGAGI. This CDR3 is 13 amino acids long.